This TCR beta chain was profiled in a study of CD8+CD57+ T cells in acquired aplastic anemia. TCR beta VDJ combinations and CDR3 sequences were profiled from genomic DNA. TCRdb passed the reads through MiXCR, listing each CDR3 protein once. Among hundreds of thousands of distinct CDR3 sequences listed, 55% to 70% were seen once. The table lists this clonotype with many counts. The sequenced material came from sorted CD4+, CD8+, or CD8+CD57+ T cells (not recorded which) from PBMCs. This TCR derives from a human donor in good health, serving as a control.

This CDR3 reads CASSQRAGGSTDTQYF. The CDR3 DNA sequence: TGCGCCAGCAGCCAACGAGCGGGGGGGAGCACAGATACGCAGTATTTT. The chain couples TRBV4-1 to TRBJ2-3, with 10 positions matching TRBD2. V lost 2 bases and J lost 0; bases outside the gene matches: 2. Germline CDR1 and CDR2: MGHRA and YSYEKL. The CDR3 runs 16 residues.